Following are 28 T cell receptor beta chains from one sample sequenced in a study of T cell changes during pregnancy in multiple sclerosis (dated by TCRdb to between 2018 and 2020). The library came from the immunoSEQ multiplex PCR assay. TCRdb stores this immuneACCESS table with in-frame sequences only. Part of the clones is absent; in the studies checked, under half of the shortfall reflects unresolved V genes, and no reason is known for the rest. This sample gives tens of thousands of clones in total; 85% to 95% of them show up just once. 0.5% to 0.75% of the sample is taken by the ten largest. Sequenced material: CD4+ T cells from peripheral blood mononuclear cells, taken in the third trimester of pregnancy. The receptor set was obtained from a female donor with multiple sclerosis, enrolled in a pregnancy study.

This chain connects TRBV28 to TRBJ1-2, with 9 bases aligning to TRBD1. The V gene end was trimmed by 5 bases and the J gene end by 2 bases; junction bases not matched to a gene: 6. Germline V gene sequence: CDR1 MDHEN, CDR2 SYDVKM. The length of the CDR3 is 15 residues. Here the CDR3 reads CASSPNRGRNYGYTF. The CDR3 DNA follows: TGTGCCAGCAGTCCTAACAGGGGGCGGAACTATGGCTACACCTTC.

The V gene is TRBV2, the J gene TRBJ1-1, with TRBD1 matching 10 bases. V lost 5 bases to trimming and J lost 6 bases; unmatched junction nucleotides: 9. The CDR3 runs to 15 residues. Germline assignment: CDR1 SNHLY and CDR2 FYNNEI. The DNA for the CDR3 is TGTGCCAGCAGTACCGGGGACAGGGGTAATGCTGAAGCTTTCTTT. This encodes CASSTGDRGNAEAFF.

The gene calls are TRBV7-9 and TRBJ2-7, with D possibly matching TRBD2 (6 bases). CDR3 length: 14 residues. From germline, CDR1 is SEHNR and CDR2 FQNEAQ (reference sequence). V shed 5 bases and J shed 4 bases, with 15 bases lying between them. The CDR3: CASSHELAGYEQYF. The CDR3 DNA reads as TGTGCCAGCAGCCACGAACTAGCAGGTTACGAGCAGTACTTC.

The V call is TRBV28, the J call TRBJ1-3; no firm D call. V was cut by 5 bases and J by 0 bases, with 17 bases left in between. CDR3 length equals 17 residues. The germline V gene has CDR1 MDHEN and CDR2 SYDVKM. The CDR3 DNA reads TGTGCCAGCAGTCCCCCCGGGGTTCAGAGCTCTGGAAACACCATATATTTT. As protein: CASSPPGVQSSGNTIYF. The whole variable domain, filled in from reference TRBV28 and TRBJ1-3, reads DVKVTQSSRYLVKRTGEKVFLECVQDMDHENMFWYRQDPGLGLRLIYFSYDVKMKEKGDIPEGYSVSREKKERFSLILESASTNQTSMYLCASSPPGVQSSGNTIYFGEGSWLTVV.

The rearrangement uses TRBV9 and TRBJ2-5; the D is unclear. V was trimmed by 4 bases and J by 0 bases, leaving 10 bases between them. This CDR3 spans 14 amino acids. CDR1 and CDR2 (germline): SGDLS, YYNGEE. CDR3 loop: CASSFRQDQETQYF. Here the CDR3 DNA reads TGTGCCAGCAGCTTCCGACAAGACCAAGAGACCCAGTACTTC.

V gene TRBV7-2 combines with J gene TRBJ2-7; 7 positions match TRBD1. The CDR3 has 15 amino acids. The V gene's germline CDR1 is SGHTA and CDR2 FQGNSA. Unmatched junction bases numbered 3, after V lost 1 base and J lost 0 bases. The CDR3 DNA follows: TGTGCCAGCAGCTTAGAGGGGACAGCCTCCTACGAGCAGTACTTC. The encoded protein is CASSLEGTASYEQYF.

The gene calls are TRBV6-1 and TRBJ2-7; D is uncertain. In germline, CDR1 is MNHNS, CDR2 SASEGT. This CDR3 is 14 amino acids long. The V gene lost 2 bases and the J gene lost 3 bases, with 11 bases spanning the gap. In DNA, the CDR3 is TGTGCCAGCAGTGAAAAACTTGCGATCTACGAGCAGTACTTC. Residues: CASSEKLAIYEQYF.

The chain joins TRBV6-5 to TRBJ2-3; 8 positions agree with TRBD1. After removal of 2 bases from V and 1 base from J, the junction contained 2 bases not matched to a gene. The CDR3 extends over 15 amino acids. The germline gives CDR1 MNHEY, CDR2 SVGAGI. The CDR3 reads CASSYGQGGTDTQYF. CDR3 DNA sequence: TGTGCCAGCAGTTACGGACAGGGCGGCACAGATACGCAGTATTTT.

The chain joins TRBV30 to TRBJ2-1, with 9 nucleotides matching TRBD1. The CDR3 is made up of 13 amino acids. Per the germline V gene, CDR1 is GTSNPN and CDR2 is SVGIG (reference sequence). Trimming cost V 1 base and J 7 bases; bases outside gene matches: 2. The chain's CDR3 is CAWSGDRGNEQFF. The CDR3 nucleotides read TGTGCCTGGAGTGGAGACAGGGGGAATGAGCAGTTCTTC.

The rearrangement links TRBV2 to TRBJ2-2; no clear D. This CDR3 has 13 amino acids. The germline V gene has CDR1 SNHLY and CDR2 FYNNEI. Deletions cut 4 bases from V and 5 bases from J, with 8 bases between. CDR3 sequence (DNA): TGTGCCAGCAGTGGATCGGTAACCGGGGAGCTGTTTTTT. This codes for CASSGSVTGELFF.

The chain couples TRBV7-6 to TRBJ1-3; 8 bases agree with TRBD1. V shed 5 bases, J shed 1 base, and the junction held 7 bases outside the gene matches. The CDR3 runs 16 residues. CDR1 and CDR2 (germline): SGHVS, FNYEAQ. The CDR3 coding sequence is TGTGCCAGCAGCCGTGGGACAGGAGTTTCTGGAAACACCATATATTTT. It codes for CASSRGTGVSGNTIYF.

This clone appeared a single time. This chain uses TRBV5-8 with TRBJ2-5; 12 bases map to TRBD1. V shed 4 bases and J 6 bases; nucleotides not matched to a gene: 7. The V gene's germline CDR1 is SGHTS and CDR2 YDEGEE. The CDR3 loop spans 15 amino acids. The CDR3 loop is CASSHYRDRGQTQYF. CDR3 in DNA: TGTGCCAGCAGCCACTACCGGGACAGGGGGCAGACCCAGTACTTC.

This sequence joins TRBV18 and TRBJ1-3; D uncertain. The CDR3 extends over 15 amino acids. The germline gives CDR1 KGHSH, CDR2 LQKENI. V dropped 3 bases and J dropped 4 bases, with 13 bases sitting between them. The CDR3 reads CASSPPEESGNTIYF. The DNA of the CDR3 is TGTGCCAGCTCACCCCCCGAGGAGTCCGGAAACACCATATATTTT.

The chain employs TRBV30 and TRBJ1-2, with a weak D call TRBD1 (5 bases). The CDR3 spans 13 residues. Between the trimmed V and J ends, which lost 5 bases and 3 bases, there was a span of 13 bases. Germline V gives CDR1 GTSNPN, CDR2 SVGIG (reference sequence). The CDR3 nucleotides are TGTGCCTGGGGACACTTAGGCGACTATGGCTACACCTTC. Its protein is CAWGHLGDYGYTF.

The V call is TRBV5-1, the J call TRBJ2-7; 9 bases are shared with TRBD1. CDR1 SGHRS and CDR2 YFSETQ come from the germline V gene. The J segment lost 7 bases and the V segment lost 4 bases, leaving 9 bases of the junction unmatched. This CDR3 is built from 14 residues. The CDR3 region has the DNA TGCGCCAGCAGCCCGGGACAGGGTGGGAGGGAGCAGTACTTC. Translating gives CASSPGQGGREQYF.

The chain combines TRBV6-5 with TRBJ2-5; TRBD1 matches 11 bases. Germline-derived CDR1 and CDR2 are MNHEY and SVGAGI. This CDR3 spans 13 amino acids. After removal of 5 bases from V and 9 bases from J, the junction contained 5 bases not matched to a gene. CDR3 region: CASSPPGQGAQYF. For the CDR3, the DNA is TGTGCCAGCAGTCCTCCGGGACAGGGGGCCCAGTACTTC.

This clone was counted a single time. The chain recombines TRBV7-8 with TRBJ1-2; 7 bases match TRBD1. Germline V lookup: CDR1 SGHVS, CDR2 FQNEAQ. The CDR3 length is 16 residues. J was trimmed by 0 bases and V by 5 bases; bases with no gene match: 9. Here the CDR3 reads CASSLFWDSSNYGYTF. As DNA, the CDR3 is TGTGCCAGCAGCCTATTCTGGGACAGTTCTAACTATGGCTACACCTTC.

The CDR3 DNA reads TGCGCCAGCACTCACCTAGCGGGAAGCTACAATGAGCAGTTCTTC. Translated, it gives CASTHLAGSYNEQFF. V gene TRBV5-1 combines with J gene TRBJ2-1, with TRBD2 matching 9 bases. There are 15 residues in the CDR3. V dropped 6 bases and J dropped 3; count of bases not matched to a gene: 7. CDR1 is SGHRS and CDR2 is YFSETQ in the germline V gene.

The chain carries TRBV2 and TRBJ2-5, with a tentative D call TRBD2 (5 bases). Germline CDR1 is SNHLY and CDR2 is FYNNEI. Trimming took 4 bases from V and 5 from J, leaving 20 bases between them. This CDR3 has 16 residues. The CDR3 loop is CASSVGPSPSMETQYF. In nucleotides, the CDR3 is TGTGCCAGCAGTGTAGGTCCTAGCCCTTCTATGGAGACCCAGTACTTC.

The CDR3 loop reads CASSLPGTVGAQYF. Here the CDR3 DNA reads TGTGCCAGCAGCCTACCCGGGACAGTCGGAGCACAGTACTTC. The chain carries TRBV7-9 and TRBJ2-7; 7 nucleotides agree with TRBD1. The CDR3 spans 14 residues. Germline assignment: CDR1 SEHNR and CDR2 FQNEAQ (reference sequence). J lost 10 bases, V lost 5 bases, and 14 bases had no gene match.

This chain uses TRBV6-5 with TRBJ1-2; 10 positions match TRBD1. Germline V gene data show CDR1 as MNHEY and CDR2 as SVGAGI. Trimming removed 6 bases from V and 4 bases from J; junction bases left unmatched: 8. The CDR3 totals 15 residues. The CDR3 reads CASSHSRDRGYGYTF. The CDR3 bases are TGTGCCAGCAGCCATTCCCGGGACAGGGGCTATGGCTACACCTTC.

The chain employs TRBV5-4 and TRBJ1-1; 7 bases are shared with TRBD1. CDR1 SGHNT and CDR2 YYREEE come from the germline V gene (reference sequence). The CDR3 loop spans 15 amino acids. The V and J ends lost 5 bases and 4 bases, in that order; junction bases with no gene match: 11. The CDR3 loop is CASSFPGGPTTEAFF. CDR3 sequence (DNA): TGTGCCAGCAGTTTCCCAGGGGGGCCGACCACTGAAGCTTTCTTT.

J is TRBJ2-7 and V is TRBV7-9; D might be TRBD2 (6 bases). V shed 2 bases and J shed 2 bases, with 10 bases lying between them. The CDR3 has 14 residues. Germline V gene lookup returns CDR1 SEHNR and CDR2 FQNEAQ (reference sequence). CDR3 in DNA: TGTGCCAGCAGCTTAAGTTCGGGGGCCTACGAGCAGTACTTC. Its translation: CASSLSSGAYEQYF. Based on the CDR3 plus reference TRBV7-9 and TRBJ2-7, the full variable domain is DTGVSQNPRHKITKRGQNVTFRCDPISEHNRLYWYRQTLGQGPEFLTYFQNEAQLEKSRLLSDRFSAERPKGSFSTLEIQRTEQGDSAMYLCASSLSSGAYEQYFGPGTRLTVT.

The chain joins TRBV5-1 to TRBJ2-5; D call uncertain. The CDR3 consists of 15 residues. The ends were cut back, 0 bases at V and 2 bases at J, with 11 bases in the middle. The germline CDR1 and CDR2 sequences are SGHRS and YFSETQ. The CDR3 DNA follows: TGCGCCAGCAGCTTGGCACTGGTACCACAAGAGACCCAGTACTTC. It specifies CASSLALVPQETQYF.

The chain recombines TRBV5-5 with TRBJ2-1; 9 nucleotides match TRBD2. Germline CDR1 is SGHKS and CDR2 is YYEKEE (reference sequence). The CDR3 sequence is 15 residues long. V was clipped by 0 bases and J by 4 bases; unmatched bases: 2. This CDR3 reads CASSLGTSDYNEQFF. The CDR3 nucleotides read TGTGCCAGCAGCTTGGGGACTAGCGATTACAATGAGCAGTTCTTC.

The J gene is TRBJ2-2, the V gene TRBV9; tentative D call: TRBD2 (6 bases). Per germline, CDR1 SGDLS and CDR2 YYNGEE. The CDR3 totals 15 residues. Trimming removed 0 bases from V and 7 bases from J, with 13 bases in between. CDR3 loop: CASSVAGVYGGELFF. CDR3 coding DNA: TGTGCCAGCAGCGTAGCGGGAGTTTACGGCGGGGAGCTGTTTTTT.

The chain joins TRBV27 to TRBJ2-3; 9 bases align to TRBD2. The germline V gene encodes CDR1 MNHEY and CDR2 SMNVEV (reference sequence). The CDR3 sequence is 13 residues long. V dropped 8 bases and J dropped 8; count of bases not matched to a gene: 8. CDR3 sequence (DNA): TGTGCCAGCCAGCCCGGGCGGGGGGGTACGCAGTATTTT. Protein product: CASQPGRGGTQYF.

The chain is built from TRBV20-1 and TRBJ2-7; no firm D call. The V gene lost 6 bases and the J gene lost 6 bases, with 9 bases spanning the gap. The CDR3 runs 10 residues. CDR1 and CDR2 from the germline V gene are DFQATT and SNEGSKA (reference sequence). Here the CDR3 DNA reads TGCAGTGCCCAGGTTCGCGAGCAGTACTTC. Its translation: CSAQVREQYF.